Here is one TCR beta chain with its context. What it binds is unknown. V was shortened by 5 bases and J by 7 bases, with 21 bases between the two germline ends. CDR1 is DFQATT and CDR2 is SNEGSKA in the germline V gene (reference sequence). The CDR3 covers 15 residues. These data come from a study of CD8 T cells in ankylosing spondylitis. General study results and limits: Seven to nine highly homologous variants formed a TCR beta motif that appeared characteristic of ankylosing spondylitis blood. Some motif variants had been reported before (in reactive arthritis synovial fluid and blood). Significantly higher representation of disease-linked clones was reported for matched ankylosing spondylitis synovial fluid. Researchers report that disease-linked clones proved CD8+ and relatively rare in peripheral blood.

Making the TCR beta libraries involved quantitative 5'-RACE with molecular barcodes. Via MiXCR, TCRdb re-called the 5' RACE reads, giving one row per CDR3 protein. The sample lists approximately 540,000 distinct CDR3 sequences; over 9.5% were seen once. The sequencing input was blood, either unsorted or a sorted T cell fraction (not recorded which). This chain uses TRBV20-1 with TRBJ2-1; D call uncertain. The sequence derives from a male donor with ankylosing spondylitis. The CDR3 region is CSALNPSSVGNEQFF. CDR3 nucleotides: TGCAGTGCTCTAAACCCCTCATCCGTAGGGAATGAGCAGTTCTTC.